The 21 T cell receptor beta chains listed next were all sequenced from one sample in a study of cytomegalovirus exposure and HLA in healthy donors. PCR involved 60 Vbeta and 13 Jbeta primers. The data were produced by immunoSEQ multiplex PCR, yet TCRdb's version contains in-frame clones alone and is incomplete. The sample table includes 100,000 to 150,000 clones. Sample: PBMCs. These receptors all come from a young man in good health and CMV-seronegative.

V usage is TRBV21-1 and J usage is TRBJ2-5; the table's D call of TRBD2 was not tested on the DNA. TRBV21-1 is annotated as a pseudogene. This CDR3 is built from 16 residues. This CDR3 reads CASSKRTSGEQETQYF. The CDR3 nucleotides read TGTGCCAGCAGCAAACGGACTAGCGGGGAACAAGAGACCCAGTACTTC.

This chain uses TRBV7-9 with TRBJ2-7; perhaps TRBD1 as D (6 bases). Germline assignment: CDR1 SEHNR and CDR2 FQNEAQ (reference sequence). The CDR3 runs 16 residues. The V end was cut by 4 bases, the J end by 3 bases, with 19 bases between. The chain's CDR3 is CASSSPKTGPYYEQYF. The CDR3 region has the DNA TGTGCCAGCAGCTCACCTAAGACAGGCCCCTACTACGAGCAGTACTTC.

The V and J genes are TRBV6-5 and TRBJ2-1; 10 bases align to TRBD1. The CDR3 extends over 14 amino acids. V shed 8 bases, J shed 7 bases, and the junction held 8 bases outside the gene matches. The germline V gene has CDR1 MNHEY and CDR2 SVGAGI. CDR3 region: CASLRDRGSNEQFF. CDR3 in DNA: TGTGCCAGCCTACGGGACAGGGGTAGTAATGAGCAGTTCTTC.

The chain employs TRBV28 and TRBJ2-3, with D maybe TRBD2 (6 bases). The ends were cut back, 6 bases at V and 6 bases at J, with 19 bases in the middle. The CDR3 runs to 15 residues. The V gene's germline CDR1 is MDHEN and CDR2 SYDVKM. The CDR3 coding sequence is TGTGCCAGCAGACCCCTCCGGGACTCGCAGGATACGCAGTATTTT. This codes for CASRPLRDSQDTQYF.

The rearrangement uses TRBV9 and TRBJ1-6; D is ambiguous. The V gene's germline CDR1 is SGDLS and CDR2 YYNGEE. Trimming took 4 bases from V and 8 from J, leaving 16 bases between them. This CDR3 has 15 amino acids. CDR3 residues: CASSTKPSNDSPLHF. CDR3 nucleotides: TGTGCCAGCAGCACTAAGCCCTCCAACGATTCACCCCTCCACTTT.

The CDR3: CASSFNPYGEYTEAFF. The CDR3 region has the DNA TGTGCCAGCAGTTTTAACCCCTACGGTGAGTACACTGAAGCTTTCTTT. The rearrangement links TRBV27 to TRBJ1-1; D is uncertain. Germline lookup yields CDR1 MNHEY and CDR2 SMNVEV (reference sequence). Between the trimmed V and J ends, which lost 3 bases and 3 bases, there was a span of 17 bases. The CDR3 totals 16 residues.

This rearrangement joins TRBV4-2 to TRBJ2-1, with 11 bases identical to TRBD2. The germline CDR1 and CDR2 sequences are LGHNA and YNFKEQ. V lost 3 bases and J lost 0; bases outside the gene matches: 16. The CDR3 loop spans 21 amino acids. CDR3 protein: CASSQLPGTSGSSSSYNEQFF. The CDR3 bases are TGTGCCAGCAGCCAGTTACCCGGGACTAGCGGAAGTTCTTCCTCCTACAATGAGCAGTTCTTC.

The chain recombines TRBV30 with TRBJ1-3; the D is unclear. The CDR3 loop spans 13 amino acids. Per germline, CDR1 GTSNPN and CDR2 SVGIG (reference sequence). V was shortened by 4 bases and J by 2 bases, with 9 bases between the two germline ends. The DNA of the CDR3 is TGTGCCTGGAAGGCGGCACCTGGAAACACCATATATTTT. Its translation: CAWKAAPGNTIYF.

V usage is TRBV4-3 and J usage is TRBJ1-2, with D possibly matching TRBD1 (5 bases). Germline loops: CDR1 LGHNA, CDR2 YSLEER. CDR3 length: 13 amino acids. The germline V and J ends were trimmed by 4 bases and 8 bases, with 14 bases remaining between them. Written as DNA, the CDR3 is TGCGCCAGCAGCCCGTACCAGGGCTGGGGCTACACCTTC. Translated: CASSPYQGWGYTF.

The V gene is TRBV6-4, the J gene TRBJ2-3; D is possibly TRBD2 (5 bases). Between the trimmed V and J ends, which lost 11 bases and 7 bases, there was a span of 31 bases. Per germline, CDR1 MRHNA and CDR2 SNTAGT. This CDR3 has 17 amino acids. This chain's CDR3 is CAPPRSGWRSGWNTQYF. DNA for the CDR3: TGTGCCCCACCTAGGTCGGGGTGGAGGTCGGGATGGAATACGCAGTATTTT.

J is TRBJ2-3 and V is TRBV18; the match to TRBD2 covers 7 bases. J lost 5 bases, V lost 2 bases, and 7 bases had no gene match. CDR1 and CDR2 (germline): KGHSH, LQKENI. The CDR3 loop spans 15 amino acids. The CDR3 nucleotides read TGTGCCAGCTCACCAAGGGCGGCGGGGGTAGATACGCAGTATTTT. This encodes CASSPRAAGVDTQYF.

The chain is built from TRBV6-4 and TRBJ2-7; 12 bases line up with TRBD2. Looked up from germline, CDR1 is MRHNA and CDR2 is SNTAGT. Losses at the gene ends were 5 bases for V and 6 bases for J; bases not matched to a gene: 8. The CDR3 is made up of 15 amino acids. CDR3 sequence reads: CASSPLAGGPSEQYF. The CDR3 nucleotides are TGTGCCAGCAGTCCCCTAGCGGGGGGGCCATCCGAGCAGTACTTC.

The chain combines TRBV27 with TRBJ1-5; 8 bases fit TRBD1. J lost 5 bases, V lost 4 bases, and 10 bases had no gene match. This CDR3 region has 16 residues. Germline assignment: CDR1 MNHEY and CDR2 SMNVEV (reference sequence). CDR3 DNA: TGTGCCAGCAGTTCCACCAGGACAGGGTATCATCAGCCCCAGCATTTT. Its translation is CASSSTRTGYHQPQHF.

V is TRBV25-1 and J is TRBJ1-3; 8 positions match TRBD1. The CDR3 is 16 residues long. Germline CDR1 is MGHDK and CDR2 is SYGVNS. J gave up 2 bases and V 1 base, and 4 bases lay outside the gene matches. In nucleotides, the CDR3 is TGTGCCAGCAGTGAATTACAGGGGGGCCCTGGAAACACCATATATTTT. Its translation: CASSELQGGPGNTIYF.

As for this clone: The sample carries other DNA sequences with the same CDR3. The V and J genes are TRBV7-2 and TRBJ2-7; TRBD1 matches at 7 bases. The CDR3 is 14 amino acids. Germline CDR1 is SGHTA and CDR2 is FQGNSA. J gave up 2 bases and V 1 base, and 2 bases lay outside the gene matches. CDR3 nucleotide sequence: TGTGCCAGCAGCTTAGGGCAGGGGGCCTACGAGCAGTACTTC. Encoded protein: CASSLGQGAYEQYF.

The chain couples TRBV4-2 to TRBJ2-2; 7 nucleotides line up with TRBD1. Trimming at V came to 4 bases and at J to 5 bases, leaving 4 bases not matched to a gene. The CDR3 runs 14 residues. Germline CDR1 is LGHNA and CDR2 is YNFKEQ. As DNA, the CDR3 is TGTGCCAGCAGCCTTAACAGGGGTACCGGGGAGCTGTTTTTT. The encoded protein is CASSLNRGTGELFF.

This chain links TRBV2 with TRBJ1-4; D perhaps matches TRBD1 (5 bases). CDR3 length equals 14 residues. Trimming cost V 4 bases and J 6 bases, with 12 bases left between them. Germline CDR1 and CDR2: SNHLY and FYNNEI. In nucleotides, the CDR3 is TGTGCCAGCAGTGGGCAGGGAGGGTATGAAAAACTGTTTTTT. It specifies CASSGQGGYEKLFF.

This chain uses TRBV19 with TRBJ2-1; D is ambiguous. V was cut by 1 base and J by 9 bases, with 10 bases left in between. In germline, CDR1 is LNHDA, CDR2 SQIVND (reference sequence). This CDR3 contains 13 residues. Here the CDR3 DNA reads TGTGCCAGTAGTATAGGACTCGCCGGTGAGCAGTTCTTC. Protein product: CASSIGLAGEQFF.

The rearrangement links TRBV4-1 to TRBJ2-3, with TRBD2 matching 11 bases. Germline V gene lookup returns CDR1 MGHRA and CDR2 YSYEKL. CDR3 length: 17 residues. V gave up 3 bases and J gave up 4 bases; unmatched junction bases: 9. This chain's CDR3 is CASSQETSGTLSDTQYF. DNA of the CDR3: TGCGCCAGCAGCCAGGAGACTAGCGGGACCCTATCAGATACGCAGTATTTT.

The J gene is TRBJ2-4, the V gene TRBV7-9, with TRBD1 as a possible D gene (6 bases). The CDR3 is 15 residues long. V was clipped by 6 bases and J by 0 bases, with 12 bases between them. Germline lookup yields CDR1 SEHNR and CDR2 FQNEAQ (reference sequence). Here the CDR3 reads CASSPRGLAKNIQYF. CDR3 sequence (DNA): TGTGCCAGCAGTCCCAGGGGCCTAGCCAAAAACATTCAGTACTTC.

The V call is TRBV5-1, the J call TRBJ1-5; 7 nucleotides match TRBD1. V lost 7 bases to trimming and J lost 10 bases; unmatched junction nucleotides: 14. The CDR3 extends over 14 amino acids. In germline, CDR1 is SGHRS, CDR2 YFSETQ. The CDR3 sequence: CASSKTGPGGPQHF. The CDR3 DNA reads TGCGCCAGCTCGAAGACAGGGCCCGGTGGTCCCCAGCATTTT.